These T cell receptor beta chains were read from a single sample in a study of cytomegalovirus exposure and HLA in healthy donors. Method: immunoSEQ multiplex PCR; TCRdb's copy keeps in-frame clones and lacks some. Of 130,000 or so clones in the sample, around 66% were seen once. Sample: PBMCs. These receptor sequences come from a woman aged 55-70 years in good health and CMV-seronegative. CDR3s include the opening cysteine and the closing phenylalanine or tryptophan. A D gene is named only where the DNA matches it firmly. Rows give clone size only sometimes, using once, few, many, or a class for an expanded clone.

>TRBJ2-7|TRBD1|TRBV11-2|-
TGTGCCAGCAGCTCCGTAAGGGACAGGGACTCCTACGAGCAGTACTTC
CASSSVRDRDSYEQYF
>TRBJ2-7|TRBD1|TRBV5-1|-
TGCGCCAGCAGCCCCGGGACAGGGGTAAACGAGCAGTACTTC
CASSPGTGVNEQYF
>TRBJ2-5|-|TRBV7-3|-
TGTGCCAGCAGCCGCGGGGTAGCGGAGACCCAGTACTTC
CASSRGVAETQYF
>TRBJ2-1|TRBD2|TRBV9|-
TGTGCCAGCAGCCCGGGACTAGTCAATGAGCAGTTCTTC
CASSPGLVNEQFF
>TRBJ2-2|-|TRBV2|-
TGTGCCAGCAGTGAATCCGGGTATGACACCGGGGAGCTGTTTTTT
CASSESGYDTGELFF
>TRBJ2-3|-|TRBV9|few
TGTGCCAGCAGCGTAGTCTCCGGCACAGATACGCAGTATTTT
CASSVVSGTDTQYF
>TRBJ2-5|-|TRBV20-1|few
TGCAGTGCCGGAAGGGGTGGGACCCAGTACTTC
CSAGRGGTQYF
>TRBJ1-1|-|TRBV6-1|-
TGTGCCAGCAGTACAGGTTACACTGAAGCTTTCTTT
CASSTGYTEAFF
>TRBJ2-5|TRBD1|TRBV7-2|once
TGTGCCAGCAGCGCTGGGACAGGGGGCATCGTCCAAGAGACCCAGTACTTC
CASSAGTGGIVQETQYF
>TRBJ2-2|TRBD1|TRBV7-2|-
TGTGCCAGCTCCCGGGACAGGGGATACACCGGGGAGCTGTTTTTT
CASSRDRGYTGELFF
>TRBJ2-2|TRBD2|TRBV13|-
TGTGCCAGCAGCTTTCAGCCGGGGGGGACTACCGGGGAGCTGTTTTTT
CASSFQPGGTTGELFF
>TRBJ2-7|TRBD1|TRBV6-5|-
TGTGCCAGCAGCCAGACAGGGACCTACGAGCAGTACTTC
CASSQTGTYEQYF
>TRBJ2-5|TRBD2|TRBV10-3|-
TGTGCCATCAGTGAGTCAGGCGGGGGGCCCCAAGAGACCCAGTACTTC
CAISESGGGPQETQYF
>TRBJ2-7|TRBD2|TRBV6-1|-
TGTGCCAGCAGTGAGGTTAGCGGGAGCTCCTACGAGCAGTACTTC
CASSEVSGSSYEQYF
>TRBJ1-2|TRBD1|TRBV5-1|once
TGCGCCAGCAGCTTGGGTACCCAGGGGGCGCGTAATGGCTACACCTTC
CASSLGTQGARNGYTF
>TRBJ2-5|TRBD2|TRBV27|-
TGTGCCAGCAGTCCCCAGGCTAGCGGGGGGCACGCAGAGACCCAGTACTTC
CASSPQASGGHAETQYF
>TRBJ2-3|TRBD2|TRBV5-1|-
TGCGCCAGCAGCTTGGTCGGGGGAGGGTCAAGGGATACGCAGTATTTT
CASSLVGGGSRDTQYF
>TRBJ1-1|-|TRBV7-2|-
TGTGCCAGCAGCTTAGGGCAGGCTCGTGAAGCTTTCTTT
CASSLGQAREAFF
>TRBJ2-1|TRBD2|TRBV19|-
TGTGCCAGTAGTGCGCGGACTAGTGAGGGGAATGAGCAGTTCTTC
CASSARTSEGNEQFF
>TRBJ1-1|-|TRBV7-8|-
TGTGCCAGCAGCTCCAGGGTTACTGAAGCTTTCTTT
CASSSRVTEAFF
>TRBJ2-7|-|TRBV2|few
TGTGCCAGCAGTGAGACCAGGGATGGGGAGCAGTACTTC
CASSETRDGEQYF
>TRBJ2-7|TRBD2|TRBV9|-
TGTGCCAGCAGCGCTAGCGGGAGAGAACGCTCCTACGAGCAGTACTTC
CASSASGRERSYEQYF
>TRBJ2-3|-|TRBV7-7|once
TGTGCTAGCAGCTTAGATCTCACAGATACGCAGTATTTT
CASSLDLTDTQYF
>TRBJ2-7|TRBD1|TRBV6-5|-
TGTGCCAGCAGTTACTCGACAGGGAACTACGAGCAGTACTTC
CASSYSTGNYEQYF
>TRBJ2-7|-|TRBV6-5|-
TGTGCCAGCAGGACGGGACCTAGCGCCTACGAGCAGTACTTC
CASRTGPSAYEQYF